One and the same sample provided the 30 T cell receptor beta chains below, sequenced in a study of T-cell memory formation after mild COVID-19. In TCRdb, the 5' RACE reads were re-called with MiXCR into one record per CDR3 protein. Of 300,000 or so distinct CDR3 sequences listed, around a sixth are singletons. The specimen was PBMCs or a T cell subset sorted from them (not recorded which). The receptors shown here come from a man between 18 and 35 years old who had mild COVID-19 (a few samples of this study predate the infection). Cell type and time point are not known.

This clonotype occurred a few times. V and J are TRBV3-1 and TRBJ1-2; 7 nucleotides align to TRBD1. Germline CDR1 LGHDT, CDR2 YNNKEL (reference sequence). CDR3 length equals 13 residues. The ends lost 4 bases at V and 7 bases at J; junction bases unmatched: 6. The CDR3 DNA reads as TGTGCCAGCAGCCCACAGGGGTCCTCTGGCTACACCTTC. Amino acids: CASSPQGSSGYTF. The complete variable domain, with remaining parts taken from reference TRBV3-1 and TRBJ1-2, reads DTAVSQTPKYLVTQMGNDKSIKCEQNLGHDTMYWYKQDSKKFLKIMFSYNNKELIINETVPNRFSPKSPDKAHLNLHINSLELGDSAVYFCASSPQGSSGYTFGSGTRLTVV.

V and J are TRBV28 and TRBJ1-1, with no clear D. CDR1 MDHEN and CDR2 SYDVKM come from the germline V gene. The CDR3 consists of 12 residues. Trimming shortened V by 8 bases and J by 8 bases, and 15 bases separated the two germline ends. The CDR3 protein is CASHGRGEEAFF. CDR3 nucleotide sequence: TGTGCCAGCCATGGACGCGGCGAAGAAGCTTTCTTT. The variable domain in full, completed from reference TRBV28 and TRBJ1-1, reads DVKVTQSSRYLVKRTGEKVFLECVQDMDHENMFWYRQDPGLGLRLIYFSYDVKMKEKGDIPEGYSVSREKKERFSLILESASTNQTSMYLCASHGRGEEAFFGQGTRLTVV.

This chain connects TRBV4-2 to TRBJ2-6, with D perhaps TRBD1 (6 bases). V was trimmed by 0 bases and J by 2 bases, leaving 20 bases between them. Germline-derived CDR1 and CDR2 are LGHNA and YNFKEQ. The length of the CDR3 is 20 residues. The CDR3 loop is CASSQDRQDTLFTGANVLTF. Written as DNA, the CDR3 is TGTGCCAGCAGCCAAGACCGACAGGACACGTTATTCACTGGGGCCAACGTCCTGACTTTC.

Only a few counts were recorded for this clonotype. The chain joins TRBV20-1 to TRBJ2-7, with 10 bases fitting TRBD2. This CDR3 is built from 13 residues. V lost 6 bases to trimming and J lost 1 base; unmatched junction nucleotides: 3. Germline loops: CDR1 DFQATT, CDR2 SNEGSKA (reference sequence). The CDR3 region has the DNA TGCAGTGCAGGGACTAGCGCTTCCTACGAGCAGTACTTC. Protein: CSAGTSASYEQYF.

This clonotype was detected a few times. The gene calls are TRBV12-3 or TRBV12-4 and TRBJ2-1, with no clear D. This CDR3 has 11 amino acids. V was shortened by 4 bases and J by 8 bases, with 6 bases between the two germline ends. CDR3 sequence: CASSYTDEQFF. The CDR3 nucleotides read TGTGCCAGCAGTTACACAGATGAGCAGTTCTTC.

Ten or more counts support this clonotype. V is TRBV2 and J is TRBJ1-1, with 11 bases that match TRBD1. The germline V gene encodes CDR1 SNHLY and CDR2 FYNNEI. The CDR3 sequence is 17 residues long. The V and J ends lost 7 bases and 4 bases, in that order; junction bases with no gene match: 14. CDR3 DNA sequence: TGTGCCAGCAACGGCGGCGCGGGACAGGGGGACGGCACTGAAGCTTTCTTT. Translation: CASNGGAGQGDGTEAFF.

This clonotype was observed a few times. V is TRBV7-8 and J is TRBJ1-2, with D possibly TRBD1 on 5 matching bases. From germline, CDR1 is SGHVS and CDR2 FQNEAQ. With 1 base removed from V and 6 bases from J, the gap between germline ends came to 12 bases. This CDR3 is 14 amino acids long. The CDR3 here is CASSLVTGADGYTF. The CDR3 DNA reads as TGTGCCAGCAGCTTAGTAACCGGGGCTGATGGCTACACCTTC.

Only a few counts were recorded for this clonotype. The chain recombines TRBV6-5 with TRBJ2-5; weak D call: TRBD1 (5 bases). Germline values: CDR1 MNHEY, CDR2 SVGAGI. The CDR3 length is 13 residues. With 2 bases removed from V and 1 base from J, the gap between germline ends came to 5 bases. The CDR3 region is CASSYDSQETQYF. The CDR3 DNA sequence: TGTGCCAGCAGTTACGACAGCCAAGAGACCCAGTACTTC.

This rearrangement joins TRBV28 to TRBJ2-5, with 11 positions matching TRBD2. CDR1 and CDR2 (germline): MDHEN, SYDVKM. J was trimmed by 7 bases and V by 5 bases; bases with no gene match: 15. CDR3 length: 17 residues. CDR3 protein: CASSGTLAGGPPTTQYF. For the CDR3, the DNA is TGTGCCAGCAGTGGAACTCTAGCGGGGGGACCTCCGACGACCCAGTACTTC.

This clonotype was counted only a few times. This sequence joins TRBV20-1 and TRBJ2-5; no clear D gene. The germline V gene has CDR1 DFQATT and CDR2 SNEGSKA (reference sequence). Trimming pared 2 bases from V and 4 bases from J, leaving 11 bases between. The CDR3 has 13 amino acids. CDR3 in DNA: TGCAGTGCTAGACCGAGGACCCGAGAGACCCAGTACTTC. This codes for CSARPRTRETQYF.

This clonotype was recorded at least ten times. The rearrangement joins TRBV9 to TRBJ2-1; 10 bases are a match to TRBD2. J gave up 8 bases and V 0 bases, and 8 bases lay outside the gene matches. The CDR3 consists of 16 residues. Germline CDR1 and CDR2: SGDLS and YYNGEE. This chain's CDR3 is CASSVAGSGGSDEQFF. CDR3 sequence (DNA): TGTGCCAGCAGCGTAGCTGGTAGCGGGGGGAGCGATGAGCAGTTCTTC.

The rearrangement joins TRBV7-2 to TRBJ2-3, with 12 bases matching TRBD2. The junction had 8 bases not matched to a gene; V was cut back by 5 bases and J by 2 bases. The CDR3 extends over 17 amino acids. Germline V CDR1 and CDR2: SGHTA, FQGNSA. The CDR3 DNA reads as TGTGCCAGCAGCCTCCTCCCTAGCGGGGGGGACACAGATACGCAGTATTTT. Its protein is CASSLLPSGGDTDTQYF.

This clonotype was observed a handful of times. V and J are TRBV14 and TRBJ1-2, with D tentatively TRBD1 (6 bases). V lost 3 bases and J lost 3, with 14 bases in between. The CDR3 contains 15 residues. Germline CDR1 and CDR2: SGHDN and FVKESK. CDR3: CASSHSAGVHYGYTF. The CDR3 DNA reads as TGTGCCAGCAGCCATTCCGCAGGGGTGCACTATGGCTACACCTTC.

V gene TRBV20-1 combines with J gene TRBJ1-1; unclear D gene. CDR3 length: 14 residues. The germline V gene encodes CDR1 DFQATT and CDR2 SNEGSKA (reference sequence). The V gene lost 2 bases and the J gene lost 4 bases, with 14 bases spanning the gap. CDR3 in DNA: TGCAGTGCTAGACCAGGACTCCAAGGCACTGAAGCTTTCTTT. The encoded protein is CSARPGLQGTEAFF.

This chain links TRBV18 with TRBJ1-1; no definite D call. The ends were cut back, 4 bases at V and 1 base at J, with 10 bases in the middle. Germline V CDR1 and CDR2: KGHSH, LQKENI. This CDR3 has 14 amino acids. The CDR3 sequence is CASSRGSENTEAFF. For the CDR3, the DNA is TGTGCCAGCTCACGAGGGTCAGAGAACACTGAAGCTTTCTTT.

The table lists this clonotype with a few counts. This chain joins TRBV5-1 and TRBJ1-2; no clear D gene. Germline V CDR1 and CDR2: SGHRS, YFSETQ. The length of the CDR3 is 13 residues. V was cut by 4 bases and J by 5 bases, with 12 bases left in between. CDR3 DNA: TGCGCCAGCAGCCCCGGGCCCGGATATGGCTACACCTTC. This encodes CASSPGPGYGYTF.

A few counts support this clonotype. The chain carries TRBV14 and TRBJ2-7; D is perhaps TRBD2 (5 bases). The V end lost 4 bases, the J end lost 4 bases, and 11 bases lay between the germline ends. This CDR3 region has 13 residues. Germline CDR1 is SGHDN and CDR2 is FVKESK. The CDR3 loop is CASSPRRRYEQYV. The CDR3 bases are TGTGCCAGCAGCCCTCGACGGAGGTACGAGCAGTACGTC.

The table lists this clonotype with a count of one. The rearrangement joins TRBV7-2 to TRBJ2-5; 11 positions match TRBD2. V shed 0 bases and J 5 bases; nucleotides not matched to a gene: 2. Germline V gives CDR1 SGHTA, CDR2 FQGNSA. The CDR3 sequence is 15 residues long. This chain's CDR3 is CASSLAASGGETQYF. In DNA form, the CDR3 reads TGTGCCAGCAGCTTAGCCGCTAGCGGGGGGGAGACCCAGTACTTC.

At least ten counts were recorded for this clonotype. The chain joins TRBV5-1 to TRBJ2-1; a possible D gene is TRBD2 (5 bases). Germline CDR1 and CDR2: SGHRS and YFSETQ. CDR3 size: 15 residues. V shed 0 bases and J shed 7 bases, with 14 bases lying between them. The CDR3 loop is CASSLGASPRNEQFF. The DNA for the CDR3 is TGCGCCAGCAGCTTGGGGGCTAGCCCAAGGAATGAGCAGTTCTTC.

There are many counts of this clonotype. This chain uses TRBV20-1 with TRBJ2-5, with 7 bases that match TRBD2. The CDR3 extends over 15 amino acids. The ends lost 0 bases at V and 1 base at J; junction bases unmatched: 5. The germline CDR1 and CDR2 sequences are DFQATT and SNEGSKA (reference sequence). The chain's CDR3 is CSARDNLAVQETQYF. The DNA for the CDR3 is TGCAGTGCTAGAGATAACCTAGCGGTCCAAGAGACCCAGTACTTC.

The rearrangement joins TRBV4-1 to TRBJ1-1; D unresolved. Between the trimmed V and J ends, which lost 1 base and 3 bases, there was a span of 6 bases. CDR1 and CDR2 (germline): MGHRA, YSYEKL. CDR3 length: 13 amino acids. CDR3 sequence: CASSQGPDTEAFF. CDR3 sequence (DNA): TGCGCCAGCAGCCAAGGGCCGGACACTGAAGCTTTCTTT.

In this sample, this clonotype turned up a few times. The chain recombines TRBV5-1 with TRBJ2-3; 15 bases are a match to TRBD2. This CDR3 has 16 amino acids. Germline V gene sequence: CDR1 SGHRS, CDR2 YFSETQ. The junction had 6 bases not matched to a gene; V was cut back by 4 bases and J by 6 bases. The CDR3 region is CASSPGLAGGSDTQYF. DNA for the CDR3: TGCGCCAGCAGCCCGGGACTAGCGGGGGGTTCGGATACGCAGTATTTT.

This chain's CDR3 is CASSLGVRQETQYF. The CDR3 bases are TGTGCCAGCAGCTTAGGCGTGCGACAAGAGACCCAGTACTTC. The chain uses TRBV7-6 and TRBJ2-5; no clear D gene. The germline gives CDR1 SGHVS, CDR2 FNYEAQ. This CDR3 is built from 14 residues. V lost 1 base, J lost 2 bases, and 8 bases lay in between.

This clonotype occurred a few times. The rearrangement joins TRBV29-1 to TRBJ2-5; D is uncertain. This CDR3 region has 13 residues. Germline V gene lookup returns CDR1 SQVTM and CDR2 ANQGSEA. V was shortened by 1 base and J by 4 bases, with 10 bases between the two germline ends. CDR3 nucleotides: TGCAGCGTTGAAGTTCGAAGATCAGAGACCCAGTACTTC. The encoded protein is CSVEVRRSETQYF.

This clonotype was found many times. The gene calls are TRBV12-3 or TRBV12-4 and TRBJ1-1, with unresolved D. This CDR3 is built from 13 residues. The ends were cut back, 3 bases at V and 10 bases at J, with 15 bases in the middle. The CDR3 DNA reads TGTGCCAGCAGTTTCCGTCCCGTTGACGGAGCTTTCTTT. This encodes CASSFRPVDGAFF.

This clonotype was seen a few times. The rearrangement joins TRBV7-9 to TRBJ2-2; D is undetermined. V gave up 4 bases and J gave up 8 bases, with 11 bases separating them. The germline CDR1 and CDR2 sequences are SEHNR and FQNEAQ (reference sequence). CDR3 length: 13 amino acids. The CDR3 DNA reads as TGTGCCAGCAGCTACAGTCCCGTGGGGGAGCTGTTTTTT. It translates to CASSYSPVGELFF.

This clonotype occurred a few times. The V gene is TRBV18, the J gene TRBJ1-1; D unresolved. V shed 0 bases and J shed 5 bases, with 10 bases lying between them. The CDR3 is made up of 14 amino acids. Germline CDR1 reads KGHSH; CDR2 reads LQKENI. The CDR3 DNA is TGTGCCAGCTCACCACCTGTAGTTGAGACTGAAGCTTTCTTT. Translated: CASSPPVVETEAFF. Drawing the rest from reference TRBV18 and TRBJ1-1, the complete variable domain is NAGVMQNPRHLVRRRGQEARLRCSPMKGHSHVYWYRQLPEEGLKFMVYLQKENIIDESGMPKERFSAEFPKEGPSILRIQQVVRGDSAAYFCASSPPVVETEAFFGQGTRLTVV.

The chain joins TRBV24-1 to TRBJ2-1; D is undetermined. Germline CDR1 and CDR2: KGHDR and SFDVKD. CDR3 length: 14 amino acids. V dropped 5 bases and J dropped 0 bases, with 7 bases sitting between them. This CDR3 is CATSAASSYNEQFF. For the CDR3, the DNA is TGTGCCACCAGTGCTGCCAGCTCCTACAATGAGCAGTTCTTC.

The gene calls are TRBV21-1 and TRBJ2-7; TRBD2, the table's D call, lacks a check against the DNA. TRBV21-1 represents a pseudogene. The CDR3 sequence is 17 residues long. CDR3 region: CASSKAGRRGSSYEQYF. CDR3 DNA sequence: TGTGCCAGCAGCAAAGCTGGGAGGCGGGGGAGCTCCTACGAGCAGTACTTC.

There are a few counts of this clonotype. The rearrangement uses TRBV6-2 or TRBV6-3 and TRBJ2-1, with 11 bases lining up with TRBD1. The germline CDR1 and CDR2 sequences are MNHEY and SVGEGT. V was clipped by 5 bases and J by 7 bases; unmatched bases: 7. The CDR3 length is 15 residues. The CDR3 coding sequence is TGTGCCAGCAGTCAAGGACAGGGGGCAGGGAATGAGCAGTTCTTC. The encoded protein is CASSQGQGAGNEQFF.